The present TCR beta chain was sequenced within a study of cytomegalovirus exposure and HLA in healthy donors. On the study more broadly: Earlier work reported 95 million to 130 million unique TCR beta sequences from approximately 180 million T cells.

A few counts support this clone. Its antigen is currently unknown. Study observations and caveats: Researchers reported in a later analysis that a missense DCLRE1C variant was tied to TCR beta V- and J-gene trimming. Earlier findings revealed that most TCR beta V segments proved productive either about 87% or about 30% of the time.

PCR amplification relied on 60 Vbeta primers (plus 13 Jbeta primers). Profiling relied on immunoSEQ multiplex PCR, and the TCRdb table lists in-frame clones only, not all of them. The sample includes roughly 150,000 clones, roughly two thirds of them seen just once. The CDR3 runs to 16 residues. Between the trimmed V and J ends, which lost 1 base and 1 base, there was a span of 13 bases. Germline-derived CDR1 and CDR2 are SEHNR and FQNEAQ (reference sequence). What was sequenced was PBMCs. This clonotype originated in a woman aged 18-29 years in good health and CMV-seropositive. The V gene is TRBV7-9, the J gene TRBJ1-1, with a possible D match to TRBD1 (6 bases). In nucleotides, the CDR3 is TGTGCCAGCAGCTTAGGAAGGACAGCAGGGAACACTGAAGCTTTCTTT. Amino acids: CASSLGRTAGNTEAFF.